This TCR beta chain comes out of a study of T cells in Graves' hyperthyroidism and ophthalmopathy. Study observations and caveats: From stable hyperthyroidism, ophthalmopathy was set apart by a 13 V-J model.

TCR beta CDR3 regions were amplified from RNA. HTBI primers were employed in a first-round RT-PCR of the TCR CDR3. MiXCR was run by TCRdb on the multiplex PCR reads, yielding one entry per CDR3 protein. The sample lists approximately 380,000 distinct CDR3 sequences; over 12% were seen once. In germline, CDR1 is KGHSH, CDR2 LQKENI. The CDR3 covers 13 residues. V lost 4 bases to trimming and J lost 5 bases, with 12 bases between them. This clonotype was detected ten times or more. Its target is unknown. This chain joins TRBV18 and TRBJ2-7; tentatively, D is TRBD2 (6 bases). Source material: blood. The origin of this receptor is a man aged 45-65 years with Graves' ophthalmopathy. CDR3 nucleotide sequence: TGTGCCAGCTCACGGACGTGGGGGGACGAGCAGTACTTC. It is translated as CASSRTWGDEQYF.